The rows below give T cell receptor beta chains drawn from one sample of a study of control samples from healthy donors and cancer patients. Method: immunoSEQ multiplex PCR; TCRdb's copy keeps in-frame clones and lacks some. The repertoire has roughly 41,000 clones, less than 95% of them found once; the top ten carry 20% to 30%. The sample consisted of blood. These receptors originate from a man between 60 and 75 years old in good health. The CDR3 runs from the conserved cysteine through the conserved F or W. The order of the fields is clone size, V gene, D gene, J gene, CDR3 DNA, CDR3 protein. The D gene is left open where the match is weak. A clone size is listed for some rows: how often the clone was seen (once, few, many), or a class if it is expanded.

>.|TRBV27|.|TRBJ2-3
TGTGCCAGCAGTAAGTGGGAGACTAGCACAGATACGCAGTATTTT
CASSKWETSTDTQYF
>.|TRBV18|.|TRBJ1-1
TGTGCCAGCTCACGACAGGAGAACACTGAAGCTTTCTTT
CASSRQENTEAFF
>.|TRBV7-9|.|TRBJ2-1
TGTGCCAGCAGCTTAGGTCTAGATTTCTACAATGAGCAGTTCTTC
CASSLGLDFYNEQFF
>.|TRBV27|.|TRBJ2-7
TGTGCCAGCAGTTTACGAGGGGACAAAAGCTCCTACGAGCAGTACTTC
CASSLRGDKSSYEQYF
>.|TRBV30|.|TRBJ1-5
TGTGCCTGGAGCAACAGCCCAAATCAGCCCCAGCATTTT
CAWSNSPNQPQHF
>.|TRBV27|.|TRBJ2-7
TGTGCCATCCGAAATTCGACTCCCGATCAAACCCACGAGCAGTACTTC
CAIRNSTPDQTHEQYF
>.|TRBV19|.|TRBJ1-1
TGTGCCAGTAGATTTCGCCGAGGCGGAAACACTGAAGCTTTCTTT
CASRFRRGGNTEAFF
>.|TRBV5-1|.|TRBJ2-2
TGCGCCAGCAGCCCGGACACGACGAACACCGGGGAGCTGTTTTTT
CASSPDTTNTGELFF
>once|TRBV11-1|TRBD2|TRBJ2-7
TGTGCCAGCAGCCGGACTAGCGGGGCAGCCTACGAGCAGTACTTC
CASSRTSGAAYEQYF
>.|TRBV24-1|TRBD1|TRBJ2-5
TGTGCCACCAGTGATCCAGGGACAGGGGGAGAGACCCAGTACTTC
CATSDPGTGGETQYF
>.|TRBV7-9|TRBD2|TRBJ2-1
TGTGCCAGCAGCTTAGCACTAGCGGGAGGGAATGAGCAGTTCTTC
CASSLALAGGNEQFF
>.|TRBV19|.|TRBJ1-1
TGTGCCAGTGAAGACAGTCGGGGTACTGAAGCTTTCTTT
CASEDSRGTEAFF
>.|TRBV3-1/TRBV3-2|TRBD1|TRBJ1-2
TGTGCCAGCAGCGACAGGGCCAGTCACTATGGCTACACCTTC
CASSDRASHYGYTF
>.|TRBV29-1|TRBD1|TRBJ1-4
TGCAGCGTTGAAGGGGGACAGGGGACCTCTAATGAAAAACTGTTTTTT
CSVEGGQGTSNEKLFF
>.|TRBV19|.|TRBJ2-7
TGTGCCAGTAATGACAACCTGGACAGCTCCTACGAGCAGTACTTC
CASNDNLDSSYEQYF
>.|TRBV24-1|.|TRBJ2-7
TGTGCCACCAGTGGGGAGACGGGATACGAGCAGTACTTC
CATSGETGYEQYF
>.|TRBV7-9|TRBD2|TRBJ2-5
TGTGCCAGCAGCCTGGGACTAGCGGCAGGGGGAGAGACCCAGTACTTC
CASSLGLAAGGETQYF
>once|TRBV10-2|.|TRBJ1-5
TGCGCCAGCAGTGAGAATAGCAATCAGCCCCAGCATTTT
CASSENSNQPQHF
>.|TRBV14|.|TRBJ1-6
TGTGCCAGCAGCCAAGGACGACACGAACCACAACCTCTCCACTTT
CASSQGRHEPQPLHF
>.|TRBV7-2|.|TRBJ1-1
TGTGCCAGCAGCTTAGCAGGGGTGAACACTGAAGCTTTCTTT
CASSLAGVNTEAFF
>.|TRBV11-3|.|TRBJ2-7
TGTGCCAGCACTCGAAGGGCTGCTAACTCCTACGAGCAGTACTTC
CASTRRAANSYEQYF
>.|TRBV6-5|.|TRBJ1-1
TGTGCCAGCACACGGGAGGGACTCTCGAACACTGAAGCTTTCTTT
CASTREGLSNTEAFF
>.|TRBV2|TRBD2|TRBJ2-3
TGTGCCAGCAGTGACCCGGGACTACCCACAGATACGCAGTATTTT
CASSDPGLPTDTQYF
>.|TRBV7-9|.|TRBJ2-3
TGTGCCGGAGACTTAGGCCGACGCCCCACAGATACGCAGTATTTT
CAGDLGRRPTDTQYF
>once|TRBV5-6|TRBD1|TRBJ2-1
TGTGCCAGCAGTTTCCCGGGACAGGTTGTAAATGAGCAGTTCTTC
CASSFPGQVVNEQFF
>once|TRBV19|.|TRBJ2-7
TGTGCCAGTAGTATCTCGTCCATGGGCTCCTACGAGCAGTACTTC
CASSISSMGSYEQYF
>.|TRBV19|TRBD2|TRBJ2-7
TGTGCCAGTAGTACGACTAGCGACTACGAGCAGTACTTC
CASSTTSDYEQYF
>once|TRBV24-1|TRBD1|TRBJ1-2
TGTGCCACCAGTGAGACCGGGACAGGGGCTTGGGGCTACACCTTC
CATSETGTGAWGYTF
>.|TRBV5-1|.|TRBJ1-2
TGCGCCAGCAGCGTCGAGGGGGTCGATGGCTACACCTTC
CASSVEGVDGYTF
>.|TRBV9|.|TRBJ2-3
TGTGCCAGCAGCGTAGCAACTAGCCCGGAGTATTTT
CASSVATSPEYF
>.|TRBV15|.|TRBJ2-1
TGTGCCACCAGCCTCTACAATGAGCAGTTCTTC
CATSLYNEQFF
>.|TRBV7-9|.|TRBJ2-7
TGTGCCAGCAGCTTAGAGTCCAACGAGCAGTACTTC
CASSLESNEQYF
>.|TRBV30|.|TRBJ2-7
TGTGCCTGGAGTGTATGGATTGGGTCCTACGAGCAGTACTTC
CAWSVWIGSYEQYF
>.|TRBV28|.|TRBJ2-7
TGTGCCAGCAGTTTAAGGGCGGGGATTGGCTACGAGCAGTACTTC
CASSLRAGIGYEQYF
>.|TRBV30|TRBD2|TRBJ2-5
TGTGCCTGGAGTACGCTAGCGGGAGGGACCCAGTACTTC
CAWSTLAGGTQYF